The 30 T cell receptor beta chains listed next were all sequenced from one sample in a study of post-analysis software for immune sequencing data. Study-level findings and limits: TRBV5-6, TRBV5-1 and TRBV20-1 were among five TRBV segments more frequent in patients than controls.

For these receptors, no antigen is known. cDNA libraries for TCR beta contained unique molecular identifiers. TCRdb recomputed calls from the PCR reads with MiXCR, one row per CDR3 protein. The profile shows around 250,000 distinct CDR3 sequences, 30% to 45% of them singletons. Sequenced input: blood. The receptor set was obtained from a girl aged 5-17 years with multiple sclerosis.

CDR3 region: CSAQREVGEQYF. The CDR3 DNA reads TGCAGTGCCCAGCGGGAGGTAGGAGAGCAGTACTTC. The gene calls are TRBV20-1 and TRBJ2-5, with 9 bases identical to TRBD2. Germline CDR1 and CDR2: DFQATT and SNEGSKA (reference sequence). CDR3 length: 12 residues. V shed 6 bases, J shed 11 bases, and the junction held 10 bases outside the gene matches.

The chain joins TRBV24-1 to TRBJ1-4; weak D call: TRBD1 (6 bases). Deletions cut 3 bases from V and 5 bases from J, with 12 bases between. CDR1 and CDR2 from the germline V gene are KGHDR and SFDVKD. The CDR3 contains 15 residues. CDR3 sequence reads: CATSDPRGRNEKLFF. Here the CDR3 DNA reads TGTGCCACCAGTGATCCCAGGGGTCGGAATGAAAAACTGTTTTTT.

This clonotype was counted at least ten times. V is TRBV20-1 and J is TRBJ2-3, with no clear D. Trimming pared 7 bases from V and 2 bases from J, leaving 7 bases between. Germline assignment: CDR1 DFQATT and CDR2 SNEGSKA (reference sequence). The CDR3 is made up of 11 amino acids. CDR3: CSGTVTDTQYF. CDR3 nucleotides: TGCAGTGGGACGGTCACAGATACGCAGTATTTT.

The J gene is TRBJ1-4, the V gene TRBV9; D gene unclear. The CDR3 is 13 amino acids. From germline, CDR1 is SGDLS and CDR2 YYNGEE. With 3 bases removed from V and 8 bases from J, the gap between germline ends came to 11 bases. The CDR3 nucleotides are TGTGCCAGCAGCGCCGACCAGACAGAAAAACTGTTTTTT. Translation gives CASSADQTEKLFF. The variable domain in full, with the rest retrieved from reference TRBV9 and TRBJ1-4, is DSGVTQTPKHLITATGQRVTLRCSPRSGDLSVYWYQQSLDQGLQFLIQYYNGEERAKGNILERFSAQQFPDLHSELNLSSLELGDSALYFCASSADQTEKLFFGSGTQLSVL.

The chain carries TRBV24-1 and TRBJ1-1; tentatively, D is TRBD1 (6 bases). Germline CDR1 is KGHDR and CDR2 is SFDVKD. V was shortened by 4 bases and J by 3 bases, with 8 bases between the two germline ends. The CDR3 contains 13 residues. The DNA for the CDR3 is TGTGCCACCAGTGACCGACAGGACACTGAAGCTTTCTTT. It encodes CATSDRQDTEAFF.

CDR3 in amino acids: CASSPVRDEQFF. CDR3 nucleotides: TGTGCCAGCTCACCAGTAAGGGATGAGCAGTTCTTC. The rearrangement uses TRBV18 and TRBJ2-1; D uncertain. Germline values: CDR1 KGHSH, CDR2 LQKENI. Trimming removed 2 bases at V and 8 bases at J, with 7 bases between. The CDR3 loop spans 12 amino acids. Looking up the rest from reference TRBV18 and TRBJ2-1 gives the full variable domain: NAGVMQNPRHLVRRRGQEARLRCSPMKGHSHVYWYRQLPEEGLKFMVYLQKENIIDESGMPKERFSAEFPKEGPSILRIQQVVRGDSAAYFCASSPVRDEQFFGPGTRLTVL.

As for this clonotype: A clone one base away is much larger, so this may be a read error. The chain combines TRBV4-1 with TRBJ2-3; tentative D call: TRBD1 (5 bases). The CDR3 is 15 residues long. CDR1 is MGHRA and CDR2 is YSYEKL in the germline V gene. CDR3 DNA: TGCGCCCGCAGCCAGGGCGCCACAGGCACAGATACGCAGTATTTT. Amino acid sequence: CARSQGATGTDTQYF.

This clonotype turned up a few times. The chain employs TRBV2 and TRBJ1-1; 7 nucleotides agree with TRBD1. V gave up 3 bases and J gave up 11 bases; unmatched junction bases: 3. Per germline, CDR1 SNHLY and CDR2 FYNNEI. CDR3 length: 11 amino acids. CDR3 DNA sequence: TGTGCCAGCAGTGACGACAGGGAGGCTTTCTTT. Encoded protein: CASSDDREAFF.

A note on this clonotype: This may be a read error: a much more frequent sequence differs by one nucleotide. V is TRBV5-1 and J is TRBJ1-2; unclear D gene. The CDR3 spans 15 residues. The germline V gene has CDR1 SGHRS and CDR2 YFSETQ. CDR3 coding DNA: TGCGCCAGCAGCTTGGGACACCAAGGGAACTATGGCTGCACCTTC. Its protein product is CASSLGHQGNYGCTF. The full variable domain, its missing parts supplied by reference TRBV5-1 and TRBJ1-2, is KAGVTQTPRYLIKTRGQQVTLSCSPISGHRSVSWYQQTPGQGLQFLFEYFSETQRNKGNFPGRFSGRQFSNSRSEMNVSTLELGDSALYLCASSLGHQGNYGCTFGSGTRLTVV.

Notes on this clonotype: Germline is not matched at one junction end, which may reflect a read error. The J gene is TRBJ2-5, the V gene TRBV5-1; a weak D match, TRBD2 (5 bases). Per germline, CDR1 SGHRS and CDR2 YFSETQ. The CDR3 is 15 residues long. The DNA for the CDR3 is TGCGTCAGCAGCCCAGACGGGGTATACCAAGAGACCCAGTACTTC. Translated: CVSSPDGVYQETQYF.

This chain uses TRBV7-2 with TRBJ2-1; tentatively, D is TRBD2 (6 bases). There are 15 residues in the CDR3. V was shortened by 1 base and J by 3 bases, with 10 bases between the two germline ends. CDR1 is SGHTA and CDR2 is FQGNSA in the germline V gene. The CDR3 here is CASSLVGGNYNEQFF. CDR3 DNA sequence: TGTGCCAGCAGCTTAGTGGGCGGGAACTACAATGAGCAGTTCTTC.

The genes are TRBV3-1 and TRBJ2-5; possible D gene TRBD2, 6 bases. Trimming took off 1 base at V and 11 bases at J, with 23 bases between the two ends. The CDR3 totals 16 residues. Germline CDR1 and CDR2: LGHDT and YNNKEL (reference sequence). This chain's CDR3 is CASSQAEGRGGNEQYF. The CDR3 bases are TGTGCCAGCAGCCAAGCGGAGGGGCGCGGTGGAAATGAGCAGTACTTC.

The chain carries TRBV4-2 and TRBJ1-1; D not certain. The V end lost 0 bases, the J end lost 0 bases, and 11 bases lay between the germline ends. This CDR3 spans 16 amino acids. Per germline, CDR1 LGHNA and CDR2 YNFKEQ. The CDR3 DNA reads TGTGCCAGCAGCCAAGACAAAGACACGTTGAACACTGAAGCTTTCTTT. Its translation: CASSQDKDTLNTEAFF.

The V call is TRBV12-3 or TRBV12-4, the J call TRBJ1-1, with a possible D match to TRBD1 (6 bases). Trimming removed 1 base from V and 14 bases from J, with 20 bases in between. This CDR3 has 14 amino acids. CDR3 nucleotide sequence: TGTGCCAGCAGTTTAGGGACAGTGTACACTGAAGTCTTCTTT. It codes for CASSLGTVYTEVFF.

This clonotype was counted many times. CDR3 region: CAARASSGANVLTF. DNA for the CDR3: TGTGCCGCCCGGGCTAGCTCTGGGGCCAACGTCCTGACTTTC. This sequence joins TRBV6-6 and TRBJ2-6; no clear D. In germline, CDR1 is MNHNY, CDR2 SVGAGI (reference sequence). V was pared by 11 bases and J by 0 bases, with 11 bases between. This CDR3 comprises 14 residues.

This clonotype occurred many times. The chain recombines TRBV9 with TRBJ2-5; D perhaps matches TRBD2 (6 bases). Germline loops: CDR1 SGDLS, CDR2 YYNGEE. V lost 0 bases and J lost 1, with 7 bases in between. CDR3 length equals 14 residues. This CDR3 is CASSVELAQETQYF. CDR3 bases: TGTGCCAGCAGCGTAGAACTAGCCCAAGAGACCCAGTACTTC.

This clonotype appeared once. It may be a read error: a sequence one base away is much more abundant. The gene calls are TRBV6-6 and TRBJ1-2; D is uncertain. This CDR3 comprises 9 residues. Trimming left V 7 bases short and J 8 bases short, with 5 bases between. Germline V gives CDR1 MNHNY, CDR2 SVGAGI (reference sequence). CDR3: CASTLGYTF. As DNA, the CDR3 is TGTGCCAGCACCCTGGGCTACACCTTC.

This clonotype has only a few counts. The chain links TRBV20-1 to TRBJ1-1; TRBD1 agrees at 8 bases. The germline V gene has CDR1 DFQATT and CDR2 SNEGSKA (reference sequence). Germline trimming cut 2 bases from V and 11 bases from J; bases unmatched to any gene: 4. CDR3 size: 11 residues. The CDR3 here is CSARPQGGAFF. The CDR3 region has the DNA TGCAGTGCTAGACCACAGGGGGGGGCTTTCTTT.

Comment on this clonotype: Possible read error: a much larger clone is one base away. The chain combines TRBV4-1 with TRBJ2-7; 8 bases match TRBD2. This CDR3 is built from 15 residues. Germline V gives CDR1 MGHRA, CDR2 YSYEKL. The V and J ends lost 0 bases and 7 bases, in that order; junction bases with no gene match: 8. CDR3 sequence: CASSQDRLAGNEQYF. CDR3 nucleotides: TGCGCCAGCAGCCAAGATAGGCTAGCGGGTAATGAGCAGTACTTC.

Remarks on this clonotype: One end of the junction does not line up with germline, which may come from a read error. The V call is TRBV12-3 or TRBV12-4, the J call TRBJ1-4; TRBD1 aligns across 8 bases. There are 19 residues in the CDR3. CDR3 amino acids: CASSFRQGLVLPSNEILFF. CDR3 DNA: TGTGCCAGCAGTTTCCGACAGGGGCTTGTGCTACCATCTAATGAAATACTGTTTTTT.

This clonotype was picked up many times. This chain connects TRBV27 to TRBJ2-3, with D perhaps TRBD1 (7 bases). Germline-derived CDR1 and CDR2 are MNHEY and SMNVEV (reference sequence). The CDR3 sequence is 15 residues long. Trimming pared 7 bases from V and 3 bases from J, leaving 17 bases between. Here the CDR3 DNA reads TGTGCCAGCACCCTGACAGGGAGGTCGACAGATACGCAGTATTTT. It translates to CASTLTGRSTDTQYF.

This clonotype appeared many times. The chain links TRBV7-9 to TRBJ2-7; unclear D gene. Germline lookup yields CDR1 SEHNR and CDR2 FQNEAQ (reference sequence). V was shortened by 9 bases and J by 6 bases, with 18 bases between the two germline ends. The CDR3 length is 13 residues. The CDR3 DNA reads as TGTGCCAGTCAGCTCTCCTCGACTGGCGAGCAGTACTTC. Translation gives CASQLSSTGEQYF.

This clonotype was observed many times. The chain links TRBV3-1 to TRBJ2-7; TRBD2 might be the D (6 bases). Deletions cut 3 bases from V and 10 bases from J, with 13 bases between. Germline assignment: CDR1 LGHDT and CDR2 YNNKEL (reference sequence). The CDR3 is made up of 12 amino acids. The CDR3 loop is CASSQGVGLQYF. Here the CDR3 DNA reads TGTGCCAGCAGCCAGGGGGTGGGACTTCAGTACTTC.

This clonotype was seen at least ten times. The CDR3 sequence: CSVPKGIYGYTF. CDR3 nucleotides: TGCAGCGTTCCCAAGGGAATCTATGGCTACACCTTC. The gene calls are TRBV29-1 and TRBJ1-2, with D unresolved. Germline values: CDR1 SQVTM, CDR2 ANQGSEA. V shed 5 bases and J shed 4 bases, with 11 bases lying between them. This CDR3 region has 12 residues.

This clonotype was recorded many times. The chain combines TRBV10-3 with TRBJ2-2, with D possibly being TRBD1 (6 bases). Germline V lookup: CDR1 ENHRY, CDR2 SYGVKD. The V and J ends lost 6 bases and 6 bases respectively, with 8 bases between them. The CDR3 is 12 amino acids. CDR3 DNA: TGTGCCATCAGAACAGGGCCCGGGGAGCTGTTTTTT. Its protein is CAIRTGPGELFF.

The chain joins TRBV4-2 to TRBJ1-2; a weak D match, TRBD1 (6 bases). The CDR3 has 16 residues. Germline V lookup: CDR1 LGHNA, CDR2 YNFKEQ. The V gene lost 0 bases and the J gene lost 7 bases, with 18 bases spanning the gap. As DNA, the CDR3 is TGTGCCAGCAGCCAAGACGGAGACAGGCGGTTGGTTGGCTACACCTTC. As protein: CASSQDGDRRLVGYTF.

On this clonotype itself: Just one base apart from a much larger clone, this may be a read error. This chain joins TRBV25-1 and TRBJ1-2; no clear D gene. The germline V gene encodes CDR1 MGHDK and CDR2 SYGVNS. Deletions cut 8 bases from V and 4 bases from J, with 11 bases between. The CDR3 is 12 residues long. The CDR3 loop is CASGGDPYGYTF. In DNA, the CDR3 is TGTGCCAGCGGAGGAGACCCCTATGGCTACACCTTC.

The chain joins TRBV12-3 or TRBV12-4 to TRBJ1-2; TRBD1 might be the D (5 bases). The CDR3 length is 14 residues. Between the trimmed V and J ends, which lost 1 base and 6 bases, there was a span of 12 bases. CDR3 coding DNA: TGTGCCAGCAGTTTAGGACAGTTTCGCAATGGCTACACCTTC. This gives the protein CASSLGQFRNGYTF.

On this clonotype: This may be a read error, as it is one base from a much larger clone. Because it lacks the conserved phenylalanine or tryptophan at the end, this CDR3 is likely a read error. The rearrangement joins TRBV3-1 to TRBJ2-5, with 9 positions matching TRBD1. Germline loops: CDR1 LGHDT, CDR2 YNNKEL (reference sequence). The CDR3 is 16 amino acids. V lost 1 base, J lost 4 bases, and 7 bases stayed unmatched. The CDR3 DNA reads as TGTGCCAGCAGCCAAGGGACAGGGGTACTAAGAGAGACCCAGTACTGC. Residues: CASSQGTGVLRETQYC.

This chain connects TRBV28 to TRBJ2-1; 8 bases match TRBD2. Per germline, CDR1 MDHEN and CDR2 SYDVKM. CDR3 size: 16 residues. The trim removed 8 bases at V and 5 bases at J, leaving 14 bases unmatched. The CDR3 DNA sequence: TGTGCCAGCGTTACCTTTTCCGGGAGGGTCCACAATGAGCAGTTCTTC. Translation gives CASVTFSGRVHNEQFF.